This is a list of T cell receptor beta chains from one sample in a study of cytomegalovirus exposure and HLA in healthy donors. Data came from immunoSEQ multiplex PCR; TCRdb stores just in-frame clones and leaves some out. The profile covers more than 85,000 clones, with less than 9.5% appearing a single time and roughly 4.7% taken by the ten largest. Sequencing was performed on PBMCs. All receptors derive from a man between 45 and 60 years old in good health and CMV-seropositive. Both conserved end residues are part of each CDR3. D genes are given only for firm matches. A row's size may be missing; if present it is once, few, many or a size class.

TRBD2 TRBV6-4 few CASSLTSGRADTQYF
- TRBV27 - CASSMGQGGLGYTF
TRBD2 TRBV14 - CASSRLPGLGAYEQYF
TRBD2 TRBV28 - CASSNPSSGRPSDRYEQYF
- TRBV6-5 few CASSYTSSYNSPLHF
TRBD1 TRBV28 once CASSLPHRGETQYF
TRBD2 TRBV7-2 - CASSRGLAGGQETQYF
TRBD2 TRBV6-6 - CASSLETQRGGEQFF
TRBD2 TRBV7-2 - CASRKLAGADTQYF
- TRBV28 - CASSFIRDQPQHF
TRBD1 TRBV13 - CASSLGDRGSNQPQHF
- TRBV18 - CASSPPAGNYGYTF
TRBD1 TRBV5-6 - CASSLPGQASTDTQYF
- TRBV6-5 few CASRPGAYEQYF
TRBD2 TRBV30 - CAYSGSSENQYF
TRBD1 TRBV2 few CASSSDRGHIYGYTF
TRBD1 TRBV5-8 few CASSSPGQGAREQFF
TRBD1 TRBV18 - CASSLSGTGNEKLFF
- TRBV27 few CASSFLGGGYNEQFF
TRBD2 TRBV2 - CASSEISGSSSRELFF
- TRBV29-1 - CSVEVNREQLTGELFF
- TRBV5-6 - CASSFRGARRRNTIYF
TRBD1 TRBV27 - CASRPGQGGNEKLFF
TRBD1 TRBV27 - CASSLPDRVRVTEAFF
TRBD2 TRBV7-3 few CASSLFPQVSRPSGKADTQYF
- TRBV5-1 - CASSDRSSYTDTQYF
- TRBV19 few CASSPKRTVDNQPQHF
TRBD2 TRBV10-2 - CASSEWKGLAGPNNEQFF
- TRBV15 - CATSSWQESSYEQYF
- TRBV20-1 - CSAGGVYGYTF
- TRBV11-2 - CASSPRTISPLHF
- TRBV19 - CASTPRIGLNTEAFF
TRBD1 TRBV5-6 few CASSFQGADEKLFF
- TRBV28 - CASSSPGSAYGYTF
TRBD2 TRBV28 few CASTTLNLRDSGEFLDTQYF
TRBD2 TRBV27 - CASSSPSGTSVYEQYF
TRBD2 TRBV5-5 few CASSPASGSSVEQYF
- TRBV18 - CASSPLQGPETQYF
- TRBV25-1 - CASSDTNSYEQYF
- TRBV9 - CASGRGPRSGRMNTGELFF
TRBD1 TRBV27 few CASTPDRTDTQYF
TRBD2 TRBV7-2 - CASNSGSSETQYF
- TRBV11-2 few CASSLEGAETQYF
- TRBV5-1 - CASSVKFTDTQYF
- TRBV6-6 few CASSPPAGGVETQYF
TRBD1 TRBV19 - CASIAGQGWGNEQFF
TRBD1 TRBV28 few CASSPRDRETYGYTF
- TRBV7-2 many CASSLVEDTQYF
TRBD2 TRBV11-2 - CASSLGPGGPRGKTQYF
TRBD2 TRBV27 - CASSREGLARAGELFF
TRBD2 TRBV11-1 - CASSQTSGGYNEQFF
TRBD1 TRBV5-8 - CASSFDRGRTGELFF
TRBD1 TRBV7-9 few CASSKTGTALEAFF
TRBD2 TRBV5-4 - CASSLVGLVVNEQFF
- TRBV5-1 - CASSLAWAVNEKLFF